This T cell receptor beta chain was recorded in a study of CD8+ T cells in alopecia areata. Punch biopsies of lesional scalp, plus peripheral blood, were taken from alopecia areata patients. The sample holds one count of this clone. cDNA reverse transcribed from extracted RNA served as the sequencing template. The method was immunoSEQ multiplex PCR; TCRdb's version includes in-frame clones alone and lacks a portion of them. The repertoire consists of 140,000 to 150,000 clones, with 87% occurring once and the leading ten covering roughly 16%. The receptor's source is a human donor with alopecia areata. This sample comprised CD8+ T cells sorted from blood, obtained at week 0.

The CDR3 DNA reads TGTGCCAGCAGCCGGAGGGAAAAACTGTTTTTT. Amino acids: CASSRREKLFF. V usage is TRBV7-9 and J usage is TRBJ1-4; D remains unclear. The CDR3 runs to 11 residues. Trimming removed 5 bases at V and 8 bases at J, with 6 bases between. In germline, CDR1 is SEHNR, CDR2 FQNEAQ (reference sequence). The full variable domain, its missing parts supplied by reference TRBV7-9 and TRBJ1-4, is DTGVSQNPRHKITKRGQNVTFRCDPISEHNRLYWYRQTLGQGPEFLTYFQNEAQLEKSRLLSDRFSAERPKGSFSTLEIQRTEQGDSAMYLCASSRREKLFFGSGTQLSVL.